This T cell receptor (beta chain) comes out of a study of blood T cell repertoires in COVID-19. About the study: Samples came from the United States, Italy and Spain, spanning acute and convalescent COVID-19. In each case, the material was cDNA or gDNA derived from T cells, B-cell-depleted T cells, or PBMCs.

V was cut by 5 bases and J by 0 bases, with 7 bases left in between. The CDR3 sequence is 13 residues long. Germline CDR1 LGHDT, CDR2 YNNKEL (reference sequence). Measured with immunoSEQ multiplex PCR; TCRdb has only the in-frame clones, and not every one. The sample has more than 90,000 clones, 65% to 80% seen once; the top ten hold 2% to 3%. The TCR originated in a man aged 50-59 years with acute or convalescent COVID-19. This chain uses TRBV3-1 (or the pseudogene TRBV3-2) with TRBJ1-1; no reliable D call. Sequencing input: peripheral blood. Written as DNA, the CDR3 is TGTGCCAGCAGCTCGAGCATGAACACTGAAGCTTTCTTT. As protein: CASSSSMNTEAFF.